The 21 T cell receptor beta chains below all came from one sample that was sequenced in a study of long-term antiretroviral therapy in people with HIV. immunoSEQ v3.0 was run at survey level. TCRdb's table, derived via immunoSEQ multiplex PCR, lists solely in-frame clones and lacks some. The sample holds more than 7,500 clones, 65% to 85% seen once. Sequences were derived from unsorted PBMCs, sampled 0.4 years before starting antiretroviral therapy. Receptors originate from a man between 25 and 39 years old with HIV.

V gene TRBV5-6 combines with J gene TRBJ1-1; no firm D call. In germline, CDR1 is SGHDT, CDR2 YYEEEE. The CDR3 is made up of 16 amino acids. V was trimmed by 1 base and J by 5 bases, leaving 18 bases between them. The chain's CDR3 is CASSLLISGVETEAFF. Written as DNA, the CDR3 is TGTGCCAGCAGCTTGTTAATATCCGGGGTAGAGACTGAAGCTTTCTTT.

The V gene is TRBV19, the J gene TRBJ1-4, with a weak D call TRBD1 (5 bases). CDR1 is LNHDA, CDR2 SQIVND, per germline (reference sequence). V was shortened by 5 bases and J by 9 bases, with 16 bases between the two germline ends. The CDR3 is made up of 14 amino acids. The CDR3 protein is CASSPGTENQKLFF. In nucleotides, the CDR3 is TGTGCCAGTAGTCCCGGGACGGAGAATCAAAAACTGTTTTTT.

The rearrangement joins TRBV2 to TRBJ2-7; 7 bases are shared with TRBD1. This CDR3 spans 14 amino acids. Germline-derived CDR1 and CDR2 are SNHLY and FYNNEI. The ends lost 7 bases at V and 2 bases at J; junction bases unmatched: 8. The CDR3 nucleotides are TGTGCCAGCACCGAGGACAGGCCAACCTACGAGCAGTACTTC. Protein: CASTEDRPTYEQYF. The whole variable domain, remainder taken from reference TRBV2 and TRBJ2-7, is EPEVTQTPSHQVTQMGQEVILRCVPISNHLYFYWYRQILGQKVEFLVSFYNNEISEKSEIFDDQFSVERPDGSNFTLKIRSTKLEDSAMYFCASTEDRPTYEQYFGPGTRLTVT.

CDR3 residues: CASSYPGQGSYGYTF. The CDR3 nucleotides read TGTGCCAGCAGTTACCCCGGGCAGGGCTCCTATGGCTACACCTTC. The chain is built from TRBV6-5 and TRBJ1-2, with D perhaps matching TRBD1 (5 bases). Germline V gene lookup returns CDR1 MNHEY and CDR2 SVGAGI. Between the trimmed V and J ends, which lost 2 bases and 4 bases, there was a span of 14 bases. The CDR3 is 15 residues long.

The rearrangement joins TRBV4-2 to TRBJ1-3; 7 bases agree with TRBD1. The J segment lost 3 bases and the V segment lost 2 bases, leaving 4 bases of the junction unmatched. The CDR3 is 15 residues long. The germline CDR1 and CDR2 sequences are LGHNA and YNFKEQ. This CDR3 reads CASSQPGGIGNTIYF. As DNA, the CDR3 is TGTGCCAGCAGCCAACCAGGGGGGATTGGAAACACCATATATTTT.

The chain uses TRBV25-1 and TRBJ1-1, with D maybe TRBD1 (5 bases). The CDR3 length is 14 residues. The V gene's germline CDR1 is MGHDK and CDR2 SYGVNS. V was trimmed by 3 bases and J by 1 base, leaving 9 bases between them. The CDR3 nucleotides are TGTGCCAGCAGTGAGGGGCCAGCGAACACTGAAGCTTTCTTT. Translation: CASSEGPANTEAFF.

The genes are TRBV5-1 and TRBJ1-2; no firm D call. Trimming pared 0 bases from V and 2 bases from J, leaving 11 bases between. The CDR3 has 15 amino acids. The V gene's germline CDR1 is SGHRS and CDR2 YFSETQ. In DNA form, the CDR3 reads TGCGCCAGCAGCTTGGGCTTTTCGGGGAACTATGGCTACACCTTC. It translates to CASSLGFSGNYGYTF.

The chain combines TRBV14 with TRBJ2-5, with D hard to call. CDR3 length: 15 amino acids. The germline V and J ends were trimmed by 0 bases and 6 bases, with 14 bases remaining between them. Germline V gene lookup returns CDR1 SGHDN and CDR2 FVKESK. Written as DNA, the CDR3 is TGTGCCAGCAGCCAAGAAGGTGGAGCCACCCAGACCCAGTACTTC. The encoded protein is CASSQEGGATQTQYF. Drawing the rest from reference TRBV14 and TRBJ2-5, the complete variable domain is EAGVTQFPSHSVIEKGQTVTLRCDPISGHDNLYWYRRVMGKEIKFLLHFVKESKQDESGMPNNRFLAERTGGTYSTLKVQPAELEDSGVYFCASSQEGGATQTQYFGPGTRLLVL.

The CDR3 here is CASSQDPGTRGVNQPQHF. The CDR3, as DNA: TGTGCCAGCAGCCAAGATCCCGGGACCCGGGGGGTTAATCAGCCCCAGCATTTT. The chain recombines TRBV4-2 with TRBJ1-5; weak D call: TRBD1 (5 bases). Trimming removed 0 bases at V and 4 bases at J, with 19 bases between. The CDR3 contains 18 residues. The germline V gene encodes CDR1 LGHNA and CDR2 YNFKEQ.

The chain has TRBV5-1 and TRBJ2-7, with TRBD1 matching over 10 bases. The germline V gene has CDR1 SGHRS and CDR2 YFSETQ. This CDR3 is 15 amino acids long. V shed 4 bases, J shed 5 bases, and the junction held 9 bases outside the gene matches. In nucleotides, the CDR3 is TGCGCCAGCAGCCAAGGGACAGGGGAGGTTAACGAGCAGTACTTC. Translation: CASSQGTGEVNEQYF.

CDR3 in amino acids: CASSIGGHLEQYF. The CDR3 DNA reads TGTGCCAGTAGTATTGGGGGGCATCTCGAGCAGTACTTC. The V and J genes are TRBV19 and TRBJ2-7; D may correspond to TRBD1 or TRBD2 (6 bases each). Trimming took off 3 bases at V and 6 bases at J, with 12 bases between the two ends. This CDR3 is built from 13 residues. CDR1 LNHDA and CDR2 SQIVND come from the germline V gene (reference sequence).

The V and J genes are TRBV5-5 and TRBJ1-5; perhaps TRBD1 as D (5 bases). The germline V and J ends were trimmed by 0 bases and 6 bases, with 10 bases remaining between them. Germline V lookup: CDR1 SGHKS, CDR2 YYEKEE (reference sequence). The CDR3 is 14 residues long. CDR3 amino acids: CASSLGQGGQPQHF. The CDR3 DNA sequence: TGTGCCAGCAGCTTGGGGCAGGGTGGTCAGCCCCAGCATTTT.

The rearrangement uses TRBV6-1 and TRBJ1-2; the match to TRBD1 covers 9 bases. Germline CDR1 MNHNS, CDR2 SASEGT. J lost 4 bases, V lost 4 bases, and 10 bases had no gene match. The CDR3 runs to 16 residues. The CDR3 sequence: CASSGEQGALGYGYTF. The CDR3 DNA sequence: TGTGCCAGCAGTGGAGAACAGGGGGCCTTGGGCTATGGCTACACCTTC.

This chain uses TRBV5-1 with TRBJ1-5, with TRBD1 identical over 9 bases. This CDR3 contains 15 residues. The germline V gene encodes CDR1 SGHRS and CDR2 YFSETQ. J lost 2 bases, V lost 0 bases, and 0 bases had no gene match. The CDR3 DNA is TGCGCCAGCAGCTTGGGACAGGGGGGCAATCAGCCCCAGCATTTT. As protein: CASSLGQGGNQPQHF.

The gene calls are TRBV5-5 and TRBJ2-7, with a weak D call TRBD1 (6 bases). With 3 bases removed from V and 2 bases from J, the gap between germline ends came to 18 bases. The germline gives CDR1 SGHKS, CDR2 YYEKEE (reference sequence). There are 16 residues in the CDR3. The CDR3 coding sequence is TGTGCCAGCAGCTCACCAGAAGGGACACCCGCCTACGAGCAGTACTTC. Its translation is CASSSPEGTPAYEQYF.

V and J are TRBV19 and TRBJ2-3; no reliable D call. The CDR3 is 13 residues long. The germline V gene encodes CDR1 LNHDA and CDR2 SQIVND (reference sequence). V lost 6 bases and J 2 bases, leaving 9 bases between the germline ends. The CDR3 spells CASRQRSTDTQYF. The CDR3 coding sequence is TGTGCCAGTAGGCAGCGCTCCACAGATACGCAGTATTTT.

The CDR3: CASSSDLPSDTQYF. The CDR3 DNA is TGTGCCAGCAGTTCCGACTTACCCTCAGATACGCAGTATTTT. The V call is TRBV27, the J call TRBJ2-3; D uncertain. This CDR3 is built from 14 residues. Trimming removed 4 bases at V and 4 bases at J, with 12 bases between. The germline gives CDR1 MNHEY, CDR2 SMNVEV (reference sequence).

This clone was seen a single time. This chain connects TRBV30 to TRBJ2-2, with unresolved D. Germline loops: CDR1 GTSNPN, CDR2 SVGIG (reference sequence). CDR3 size: 13 residues. The germline V and J ends were trimmed by 0 bases and 6 bases, with 8 bases remaining between them. As DNA, the CDR3 is TGTGCCTGGAGTGTTTTCCGGTCCGGGGAGCTGTTTTTT. As protein: CAWSVFRSGELFF.

This clone is termed hyperexpanded. The rearrangement uses TRBV29-1 and TRBJ2-7, with D unresolved. This CDR3 contains 15 residues. Germline CDR1 is SQVTM and CDR2 is ANQGSEA. The V gene lost 4 bases and the J gene lost 2 bases, with 18 bases spanning the gap. This CDR3 is CSVVLSETFTYEQYF. The CDR3 coding sequence is TGCAGCGTTGTCCTTTCAGAGACATTTACCTACGAGCAGTACTTC.

This clone was picked up a small number of times. This chain joins TRBV6-1 and TRBJ1-5; D remains ambiguous. From germline, CDR1 is MNHNS and CDR2 SASEGT. Trimming stripped 2 bases from V and 5 bases from J, with 7 bases between. The CDR3 is 13 residues long. CDR3 nucleotides: TGTGCCAGCAGTGAATTCCCATATCAGCCCCAGCATTTT. It is translated as CASSEFPYQPQHF.

The chain recombines TRBV28 with TRBJ2-7; 8 bases match TRBD2. CDR3 length: 12 amino acids. Germline CDR1 and CDR2: MDHEN and SYDVKM. V was pared by 9 bases and J by 5 bases, with 6 bases of the junction left unmatched. The CDR3 nucleotides read TGTGCCAGTCTAGCGGGTGGCGACGAGCAGTACTTC. Amino acids: CASLAGGDEQYF.